The sequence of this T cell receptor beta chain was determined in a study of blood T cell repertoires in COVID-19. Study at large: From the United States, Italy and Spain came samples of acute and convalescent COVID-19.

V was trimmed by 1 base and J by 6 bases, leaving 13 bases between them. CDR3 length equals 14 residues. The germline V gene encodes CDR1 SGHDN and CDR2 FVKESK. Recruitment covered about 26 US areas and drew participants whose ages spanned about 18 to 90 years. Allocation to cohorts depended on clinical history reported by the participants. In the authors' workflow: Scientists estimated how many nucleated cells there were by amplifying reference gene primers. Generated by immunoSEQ multiplex PCR, the TCRdb table keeps only in-frame clones and is missing some. From that table come the V and J calls and clone size; the DNA was used to work out D and trimming. This repertoire shows approximately 260,000 clones, 86% found once; its top ten account for about 3.5%.

The rearrangement uses TRBV14 and TRBJ2-7, with D tentatively TRBD2 (6 bases). The origin of this receptor is a woman between 40 and 50 years old with acute COVID-19. The source material was PBMCs or T cells enriched from blood (not recorded which). The CDR3: CASSQVGLLGEQYF. The CDR3 DNA reads TGTGCCAGCAGCCAAGTTGGACTACTCGGCGAGCAGTACTTC. Variable domain in full (rest from reference TRBV14 and TRBJ2-7): EAGVTQFPSHSVIEKGQTVTLRCDPISGHDNLYWYRRVMGKEIKFLLHFVKESKQDESGMPNNRFLAERTGGTYSTLKVQPAELEDSGVYFCASSQVGLLGEQYFGPGTRLTVT.